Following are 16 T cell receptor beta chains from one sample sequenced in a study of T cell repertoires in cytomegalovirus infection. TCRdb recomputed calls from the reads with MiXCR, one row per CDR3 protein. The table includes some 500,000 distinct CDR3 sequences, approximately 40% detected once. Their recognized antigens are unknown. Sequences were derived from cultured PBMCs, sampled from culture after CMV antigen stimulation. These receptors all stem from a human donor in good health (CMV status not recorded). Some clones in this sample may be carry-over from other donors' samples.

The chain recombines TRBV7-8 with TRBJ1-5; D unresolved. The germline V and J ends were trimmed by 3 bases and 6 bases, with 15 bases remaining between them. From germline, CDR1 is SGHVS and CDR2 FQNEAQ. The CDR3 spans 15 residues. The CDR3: CASSFSTQDGQPQHF. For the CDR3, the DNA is TGTGCCAGCAGCTTCAGCACCCAGGACGGTCAGCCCCAGCATTTT.

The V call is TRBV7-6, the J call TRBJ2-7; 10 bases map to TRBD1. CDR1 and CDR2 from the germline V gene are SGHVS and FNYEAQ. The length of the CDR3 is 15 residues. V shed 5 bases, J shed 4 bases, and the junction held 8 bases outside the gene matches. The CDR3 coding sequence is TGTGCCAGCAGCGGGTCGGGGACAGGGGTATACGAGCAGTACTTC. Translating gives CASSGSGTGVYEQYF.

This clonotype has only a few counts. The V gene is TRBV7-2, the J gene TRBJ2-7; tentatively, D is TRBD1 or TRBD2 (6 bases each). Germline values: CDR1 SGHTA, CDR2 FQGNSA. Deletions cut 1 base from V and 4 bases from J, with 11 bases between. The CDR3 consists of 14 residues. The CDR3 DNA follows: TGTGCCAGCAGCTTAGGGGGGGCTCTTTACGAGCAGTACTTC. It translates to CASSLGGALYEQYF. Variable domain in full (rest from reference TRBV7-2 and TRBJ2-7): GAGVSQSPSNKVTEKGKDVELRCDPISGHTALYWYRQSLGQGLEFLIYFQGNSAPDKSGLPSDRFSAERTGGSVSTLTIQRTQQEDSAVYLCASSLGGALYEQYFGPGTRLTVT.

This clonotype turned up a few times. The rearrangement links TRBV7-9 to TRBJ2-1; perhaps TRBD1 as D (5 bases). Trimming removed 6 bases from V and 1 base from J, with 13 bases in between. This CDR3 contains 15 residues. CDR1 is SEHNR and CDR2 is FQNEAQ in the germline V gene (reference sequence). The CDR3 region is CASRPAGQSYNEQFF. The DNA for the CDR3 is TGTGCCAGCAGGCCAGCAGGGCAGTCCTACAATGAGCAGTTCTTC.

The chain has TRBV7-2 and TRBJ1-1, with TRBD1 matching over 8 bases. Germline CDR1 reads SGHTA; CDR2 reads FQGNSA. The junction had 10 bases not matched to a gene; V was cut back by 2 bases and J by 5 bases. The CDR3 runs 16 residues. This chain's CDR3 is CASSLYPRGPGTEAFF. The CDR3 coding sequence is TGTGCCAGCAGCTTATACCCCAGGGGGCCAGGGACTGAAGCTTTCTTT.

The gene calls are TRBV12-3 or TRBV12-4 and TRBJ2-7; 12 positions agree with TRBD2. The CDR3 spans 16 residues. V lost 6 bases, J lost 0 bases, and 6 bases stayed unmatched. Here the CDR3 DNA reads TGTGCCAGCAGCCCCACGACTAGCGGGGGCTCCTACGAGCAGTACTTC. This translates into CASSPTTSGGSYEQYF.

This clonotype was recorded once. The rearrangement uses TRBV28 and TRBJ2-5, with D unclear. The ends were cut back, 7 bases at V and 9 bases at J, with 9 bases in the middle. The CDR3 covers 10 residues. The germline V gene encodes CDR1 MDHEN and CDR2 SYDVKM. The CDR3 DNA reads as TGTGCCAGCAACATTTTCCCCCAGTACTTC. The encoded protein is CASNIFPQYF.

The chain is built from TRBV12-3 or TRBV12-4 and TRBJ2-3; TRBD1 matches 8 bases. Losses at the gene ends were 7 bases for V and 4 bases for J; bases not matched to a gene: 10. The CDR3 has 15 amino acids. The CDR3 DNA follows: TGTGCCAGCACTATCGGACAGGGAGCCCCAGATACGCAGTATTTT. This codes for CASTIGQGAPDTQYF.

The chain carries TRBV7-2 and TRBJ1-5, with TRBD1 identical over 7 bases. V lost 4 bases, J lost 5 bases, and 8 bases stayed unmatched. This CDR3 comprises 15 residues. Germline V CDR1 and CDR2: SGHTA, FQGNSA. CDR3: CASSYLGTADQPQHF. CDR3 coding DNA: TGTGCCAGCAGCTACCTCGGGACAGCTGATCAGCCCCAGCATTTT.

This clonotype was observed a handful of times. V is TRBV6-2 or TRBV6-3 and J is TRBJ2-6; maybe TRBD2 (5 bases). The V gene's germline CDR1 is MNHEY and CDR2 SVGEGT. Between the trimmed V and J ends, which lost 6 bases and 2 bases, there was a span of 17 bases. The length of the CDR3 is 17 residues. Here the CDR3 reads CASSSGKHVAGANVLTF. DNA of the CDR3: TGTGCCAGCAGCTCGGGGAAACACGTCGCTGGGGCCAACGTCCTGACTTTC.

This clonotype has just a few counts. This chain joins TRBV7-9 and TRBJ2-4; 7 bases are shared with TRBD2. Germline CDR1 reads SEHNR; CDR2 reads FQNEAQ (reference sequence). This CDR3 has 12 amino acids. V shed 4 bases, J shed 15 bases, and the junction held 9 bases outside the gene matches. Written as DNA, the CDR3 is TGTGCCAGCAGCTCCTCCCCTAGCGGTCTGTACTTC. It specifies CASSSSPSGLYF.

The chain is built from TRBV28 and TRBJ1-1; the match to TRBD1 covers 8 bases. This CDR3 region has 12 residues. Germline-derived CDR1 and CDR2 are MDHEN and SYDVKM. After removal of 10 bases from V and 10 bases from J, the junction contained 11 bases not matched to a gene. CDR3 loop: CATERQGFVAFF. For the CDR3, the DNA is TGTGCCACAGAGCGACAGGGGTTCGTAGCTTTCTTT.

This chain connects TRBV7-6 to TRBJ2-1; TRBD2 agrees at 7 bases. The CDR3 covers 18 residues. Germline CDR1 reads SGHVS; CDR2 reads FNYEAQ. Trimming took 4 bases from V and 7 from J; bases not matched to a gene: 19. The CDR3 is CASSSAFAGGRAGNEQFF. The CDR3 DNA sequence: TGTGCCAGCAGCTCAGCCTTCGCCGGGGGGAGGGCGGGTAATGAGCAGTTCTTC.

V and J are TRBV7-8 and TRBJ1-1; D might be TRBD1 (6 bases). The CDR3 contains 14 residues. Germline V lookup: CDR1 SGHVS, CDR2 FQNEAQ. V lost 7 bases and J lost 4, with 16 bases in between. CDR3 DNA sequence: TGTGCCAGCACCATCTACCCGGACAGCACTGAAGCTTTCTTT. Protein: CASTIYPDSTEAFF.

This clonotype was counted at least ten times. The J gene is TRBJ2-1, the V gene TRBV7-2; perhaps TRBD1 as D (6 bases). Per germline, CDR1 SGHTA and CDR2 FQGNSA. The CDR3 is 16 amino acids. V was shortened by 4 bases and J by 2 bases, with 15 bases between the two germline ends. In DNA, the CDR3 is TGTGCCAGCAGCTCAAGAGGGCAGGGGACCTACAATGAGCAGTTCTTC. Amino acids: CASSSRGQGTYNEQFF.

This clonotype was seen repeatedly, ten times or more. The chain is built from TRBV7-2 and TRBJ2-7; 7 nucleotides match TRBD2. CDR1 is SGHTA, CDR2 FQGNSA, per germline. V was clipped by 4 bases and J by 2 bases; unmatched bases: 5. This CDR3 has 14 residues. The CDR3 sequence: CASSYQRGPYEQYF. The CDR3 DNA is TGTGCCAGCAGCTACCAGCGGGGCCCCTACGAGCAGTACTTC.